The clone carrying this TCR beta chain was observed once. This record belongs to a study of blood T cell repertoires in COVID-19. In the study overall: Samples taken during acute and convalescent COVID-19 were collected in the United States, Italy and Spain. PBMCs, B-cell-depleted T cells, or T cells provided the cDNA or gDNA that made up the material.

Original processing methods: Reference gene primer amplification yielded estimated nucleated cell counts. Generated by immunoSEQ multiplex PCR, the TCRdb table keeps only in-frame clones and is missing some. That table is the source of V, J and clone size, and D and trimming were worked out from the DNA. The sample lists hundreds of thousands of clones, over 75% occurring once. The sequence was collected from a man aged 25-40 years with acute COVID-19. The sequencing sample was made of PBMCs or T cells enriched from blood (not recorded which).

DNA of the CDR3: TGTGCCAGCTACCCGGACCGGACTCTGACCGGGGAGCTGTTTTTT. Protein sequence: CASYPDRTLTGELFF. This rearrangement joins TRBV18 to TRBJ2-2, with D perhaps TRBD2 (5 bases). The V gene's germline CDR1 is KGHSH and CDR2 LQKENI. The length of the CDR3 is 15 residues. Deletions cut 7 bases from V and 5 bases from J, with 17 bases between.